The present entry profiles one T cell receptor (beta chain) with its context. This sample was taken from a study of blood T cell repertoires in COVID-19. Study as a whole: From the United States, Italy and Spain came samples of acute and convalescent COVID-19.

Under the authors' procedure: Reference gene primer amplification gave estimated nucleated cell counts. Repertoires were generated with immunoSEQ multiplex PCR, while TCRdb's copy carries only in-frame clones and drops some. That table supplies the V and J calls and clone size; D and trimming were determined from the DNA. Among about 280,000 clones, roughly 80% were seen once, and the ten largest hold approximately 5%. Deletions cut 2 bases from V and 1 base from J, with 11 bases between. Germline CDR1 reads MDHEN; CDR2 reads SYDVKM. This CDR3 has 15 amino acids. Living in 24 US areas, the participants were between roughly 18 and 89 years of age. Assignment of participants to cohorts was predicated upon participant-reported clinical history.

The sample consisted of PBMCs or T cells enriched from blood (not recorded which). The chain has TRBV28 and TRBJ1-1, with D possibly being TRBD1 (6 bases). The clonotype comes from a middle-aged man who had been exposed to COVID-19. CDR3 residues: CASSLADRENTEAFF. DNA of the CDR3: TGTGCCAGCAGTTTAGCGGACAGAGAGAACACTGAAGCTTTCTTT.